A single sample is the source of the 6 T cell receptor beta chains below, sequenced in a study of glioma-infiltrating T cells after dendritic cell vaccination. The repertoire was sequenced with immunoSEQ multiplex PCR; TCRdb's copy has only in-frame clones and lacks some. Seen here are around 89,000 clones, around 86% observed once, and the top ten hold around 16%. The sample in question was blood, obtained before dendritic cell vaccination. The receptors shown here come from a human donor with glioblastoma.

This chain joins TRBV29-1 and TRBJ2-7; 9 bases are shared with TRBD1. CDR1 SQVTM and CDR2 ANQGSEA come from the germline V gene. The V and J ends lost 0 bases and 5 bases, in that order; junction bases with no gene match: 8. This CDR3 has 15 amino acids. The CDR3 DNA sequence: TGCAGCGTTGAAGATCCCCGGACAGGGGAAGACGAGCAGTACTTC. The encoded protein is CSVEDPRTGEDEQYF.

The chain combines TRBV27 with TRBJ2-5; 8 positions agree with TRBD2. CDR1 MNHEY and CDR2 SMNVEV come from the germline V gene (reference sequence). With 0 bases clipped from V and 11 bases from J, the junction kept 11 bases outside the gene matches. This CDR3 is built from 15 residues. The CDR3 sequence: CASSLSSDRQREQYF. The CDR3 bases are TGTGCCAGCAGTTTATCTAGTGACAGACAGCGGGAGCAGTACTTC.

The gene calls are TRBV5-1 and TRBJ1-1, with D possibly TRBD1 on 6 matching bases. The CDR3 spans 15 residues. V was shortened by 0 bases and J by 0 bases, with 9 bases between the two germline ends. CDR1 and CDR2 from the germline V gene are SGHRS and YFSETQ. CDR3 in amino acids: CASSLAGTMNTEAFF. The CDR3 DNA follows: TGCGCCAGCAGCTTGGCCGGGACAATGAACACTGAAGCTTTCTTT.

Here the CDR3 DNA reads TGTGCCAGCAGTGTACAGGGGTTGGGGAATCAGCCCCAGCATTTT. Protein sequence: CASSVQGLGNQPQHF. The rearrangement links TRBV2 to TRBJ1-5; 7 bases line up with TRBD1. The germline CDR1 and CDR2 sequences are SNHLY and FYNNEI. Trimming at V came to 4 bases and at J to 4 bases, leaving 7 bases not matched to a gene. The CDR3 is 15 residues long. The full variable domain, its missing parts supplied by reference TRBV2 and TRBJ1-5, is EPEVTQTPSHQVTQMGQEVILRCVPISNHLYFYWYRQILGQKVEFLVSFYNNEISEKSEIFDDQFSVERPDGSNFTLKIRSTKLEDSAMYFCASSVQGLGNQPQHFGDGTRLSIL.

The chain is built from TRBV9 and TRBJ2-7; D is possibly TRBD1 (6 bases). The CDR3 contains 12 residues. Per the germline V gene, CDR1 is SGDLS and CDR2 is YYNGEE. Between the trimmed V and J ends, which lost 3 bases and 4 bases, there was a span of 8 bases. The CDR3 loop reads CASSAQGYEQYF. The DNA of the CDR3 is TGTGCCAGCAGCGCGCAGGGGTACGAGCAGTACTTC.

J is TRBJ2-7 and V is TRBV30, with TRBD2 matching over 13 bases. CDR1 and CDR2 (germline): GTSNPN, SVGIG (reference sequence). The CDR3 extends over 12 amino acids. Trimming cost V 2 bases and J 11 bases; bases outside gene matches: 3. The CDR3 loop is CAWSWTSGRKYF. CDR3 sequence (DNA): TGTGCCTGGAGTTGGACTAGCGGGAGAAAGTACTTC. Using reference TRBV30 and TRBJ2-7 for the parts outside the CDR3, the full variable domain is SQTIHQWPATLVQPVGSPLSLECTVEGTSNPNLYWYRQAAGRGLQLLFYSVGIGQISSEVPQNLSASRPQDRQFILSSKKLLLSDSGFYLCAWSWTSGRKYFGPGTRLTVT.